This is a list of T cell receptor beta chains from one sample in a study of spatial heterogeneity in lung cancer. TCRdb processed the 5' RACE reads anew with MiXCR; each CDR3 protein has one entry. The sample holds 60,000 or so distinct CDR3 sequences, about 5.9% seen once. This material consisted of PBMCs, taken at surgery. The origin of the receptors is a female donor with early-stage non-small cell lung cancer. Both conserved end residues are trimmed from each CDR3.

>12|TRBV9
ASSVVEKGTEAF
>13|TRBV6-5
ASSPRTTSYNEQF
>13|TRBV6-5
ASSRQGENTDTQY
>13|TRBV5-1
ASSSGTDYNSPLH
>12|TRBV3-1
ASSPDRAIWEQF
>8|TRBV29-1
SVVRETQY
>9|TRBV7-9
ASSLGVEQF
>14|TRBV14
ASSPGPALAYNEQF
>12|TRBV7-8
ASSRGRSGNTIY
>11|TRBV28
ASSLPNTAPAF
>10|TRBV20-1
SAREPGAEAF
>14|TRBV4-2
ASSQGGGPKTGELF
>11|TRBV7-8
ASSQDFDTEAF
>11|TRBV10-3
ATAGGSYNEQF
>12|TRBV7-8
ASSSTGVWAEAF
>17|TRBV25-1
ASSESPPGVWAPNSPLH
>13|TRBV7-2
ASSLLLAGAETQY
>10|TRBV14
ASSQETGELF
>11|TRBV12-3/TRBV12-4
ASSLAGGDEQF
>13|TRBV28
ASSLVGGVLFEAF
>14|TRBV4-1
ASSQAGGSYTGELF
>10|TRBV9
ASSVGRETQY
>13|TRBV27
ASRLTSGRAETQY
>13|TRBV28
ASSLSFGQGNEQY
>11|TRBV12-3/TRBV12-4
ASSRDTYNEQF
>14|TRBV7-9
ASSSGTSGSTDTQY
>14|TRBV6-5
ASSYQGLVGTDTQY
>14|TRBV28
ASRSAGTGLDGELF
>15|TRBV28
ASSLVSGRALGDEQF
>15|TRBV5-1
ASSLAGGGPPQETQY
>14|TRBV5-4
ASSSGLAESYNEQF
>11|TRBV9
ASSPDRGGEQY
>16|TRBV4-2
ASSLDPTAGPSTDTQY
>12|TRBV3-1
ASSMGRGNQPQH
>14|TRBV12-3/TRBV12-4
ASSPRLAGGENIQY
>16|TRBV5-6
ASRQPGQGNSGANVLT
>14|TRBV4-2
ASSQEGAASTDTQY
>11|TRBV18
ASSGSSSYEQY
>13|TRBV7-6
ASSPYLATNEKLF
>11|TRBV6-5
ASSYKLNSPLH
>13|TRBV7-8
ASSLAPAGVTEAF
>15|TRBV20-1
SARVMSGNPKGYGYT
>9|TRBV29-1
SVAATDTQY
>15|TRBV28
ASQRGLAGIVLNEQY
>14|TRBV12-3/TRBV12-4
ASSPSGFGGNTEAF
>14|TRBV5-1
ASSLDGRSTGNTIY
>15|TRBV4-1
ASSQPRGRGTYNEQF
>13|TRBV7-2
ASSLGTGMYTEAF
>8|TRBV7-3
ASSPPAQH
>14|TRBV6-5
ASSYSPVRGLTEAF
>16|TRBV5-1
ASSLAPSGGTYTDTQY
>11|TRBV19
ASSMWEGYEQY